This T cell receptor beta chain was observed in a study of blood T cell repertoires in COVID-19. Looking at the study overall: Samples representing acute and convalescent COVID-19 were sourced from the United States, Italy and Spain. PBMCs, B-cell-depleted T cells, or T cells provided the cDNA or gDNA that made up the material.

The germline CDR1 and CDR2 sequences are SGHTS and YDEGEE. This CDR3 is built from 18 residues. Trimming removed 0 bases at V and 0 bases at J, with 18 bases between. As originally analysed: Estimates of nucleated cell counts were drawn from the amplification of reference gene primers. TCRdb's copy holds only in-frame clones and misses some; the assay was immunoSEQ multiplex PCR. For V, J and clone size, that table is used; D and trimming come from the DNA. The top ten clones hold approximately 5.9% of a sample with about 50,000 clones, over 75% of them seen once. The V call is TRBV5-8, the J call TRBJ1-1, with a possible D match to TRBD1 (6 bases). This TCR came from a man in his forties or fifties with active COVID-19. The sample was peripheral blood. As DNA, the CDR3 is TGTGCCAGCAGCTTGGCTCCTGATGACAGGTACATGAACACTGAAGCTTTCTTT. Translated, it gives CASSLAPDDRYMNTEAFF. The full variable domain, rest sourced from reference TRBV5-8 and TRBJ1-1, is EAGVTQSPTHLIKTRGQQATLRCSPISGHTSVYWYQQALGLGLQFLLWYDEGEERNRGNFPPRFSGRQFPNYSSELNVNALELEDSALYLCASSLAPDDRYMNTEAFFGQGTRLTVV.